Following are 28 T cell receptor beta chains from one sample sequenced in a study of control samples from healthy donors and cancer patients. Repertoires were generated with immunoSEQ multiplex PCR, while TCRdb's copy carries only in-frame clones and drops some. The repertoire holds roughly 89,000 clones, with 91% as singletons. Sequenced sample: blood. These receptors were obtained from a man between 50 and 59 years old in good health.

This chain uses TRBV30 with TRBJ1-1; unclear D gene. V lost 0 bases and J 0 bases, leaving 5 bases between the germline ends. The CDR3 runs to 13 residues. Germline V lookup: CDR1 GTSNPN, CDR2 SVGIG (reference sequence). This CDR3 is CAWSVNLNTEAFF. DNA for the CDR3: TGTGCCTGGAGTGTAAATCTGAACACTGAAGCTTTCTTT.

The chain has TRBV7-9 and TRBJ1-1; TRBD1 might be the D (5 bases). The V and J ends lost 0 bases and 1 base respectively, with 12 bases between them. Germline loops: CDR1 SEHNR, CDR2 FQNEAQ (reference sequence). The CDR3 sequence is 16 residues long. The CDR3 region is CASSLAPWQGNTEAFF. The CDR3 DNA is TGTGCCAGCAGCTTAGCGCCCTGGCAGGGGAACACTGAAGCTTTCTTT.

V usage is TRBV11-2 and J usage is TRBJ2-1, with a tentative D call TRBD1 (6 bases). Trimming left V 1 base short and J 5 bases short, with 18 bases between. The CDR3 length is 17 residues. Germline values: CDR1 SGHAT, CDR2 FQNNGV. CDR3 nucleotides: TGTGCCAGCAGCTTAGGTTTGGGGGCAGGGAAGAACAATGAGCAGTTCTTC. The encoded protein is CASSLGLGAGKNNEQFF.

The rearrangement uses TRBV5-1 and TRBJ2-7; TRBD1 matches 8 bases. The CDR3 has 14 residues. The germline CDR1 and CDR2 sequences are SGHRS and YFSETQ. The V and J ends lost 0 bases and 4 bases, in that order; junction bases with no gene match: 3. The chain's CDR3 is CASSLGQGRYEQYF. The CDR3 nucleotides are TGCGCCAGCAGCTTGGGACAGGGGCGATACGAGCAGTACTTC.

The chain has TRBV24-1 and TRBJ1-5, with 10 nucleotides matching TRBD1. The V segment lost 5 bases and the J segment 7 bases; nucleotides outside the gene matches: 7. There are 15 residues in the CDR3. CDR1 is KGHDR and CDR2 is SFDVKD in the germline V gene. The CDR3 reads CATSVPGTGDQPQHF. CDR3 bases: TGTGCCACCAGTGTCCCCGGGACAGGGGACCAGCCCCAGCATTTT.

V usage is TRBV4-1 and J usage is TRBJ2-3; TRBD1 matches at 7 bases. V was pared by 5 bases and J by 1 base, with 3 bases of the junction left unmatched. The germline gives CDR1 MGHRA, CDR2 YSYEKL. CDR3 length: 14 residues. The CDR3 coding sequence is TGCGCCAGCAGCACCGGACAGGGCACAGATACGCAGTATTTT. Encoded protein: CASSTGQGTDTQYF.

CDR3 amino acids: CASSWGTGTDTQYF. The CDR3 nucleotides are TGCGCCAGCAGCTGGGGGACTGGCACAGATACGCAGTATTTT. The genes are TRBV5-1 and TRBJ2-3; perhaps TRBD2 as D (6 bases). The V end was cut by 3 bases, the J end by 1 base, with 9 bases between. This CDR3 is 14 amino acids long. Germline assignment: CDR1 SGHRS and CDR2 YFSETQ.

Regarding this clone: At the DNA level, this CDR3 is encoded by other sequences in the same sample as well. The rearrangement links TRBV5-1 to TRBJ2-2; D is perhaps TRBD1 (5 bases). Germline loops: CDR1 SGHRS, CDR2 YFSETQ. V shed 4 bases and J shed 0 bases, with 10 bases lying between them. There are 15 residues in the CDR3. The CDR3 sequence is CASSRDRPNTGELFF. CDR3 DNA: TGCGCCAGCAGCCGAGACAGACCGAACACCGGGGAGCTGTTTTTT.

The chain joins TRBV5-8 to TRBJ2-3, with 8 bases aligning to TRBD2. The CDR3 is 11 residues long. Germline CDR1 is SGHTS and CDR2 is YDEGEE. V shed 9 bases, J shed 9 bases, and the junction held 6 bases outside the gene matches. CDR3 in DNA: TGTGCCACCCGGGAGGGGGGAACGCAGTATTTT. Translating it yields CATREGGTQYF.

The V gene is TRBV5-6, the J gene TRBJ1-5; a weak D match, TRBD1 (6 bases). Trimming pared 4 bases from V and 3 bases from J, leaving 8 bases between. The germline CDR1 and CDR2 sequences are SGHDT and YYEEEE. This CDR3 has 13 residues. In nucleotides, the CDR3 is TGTGCCAGCAGCCAGGGGTTCAATCAGCCCCAGCATTTT. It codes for CASSQGFNQPQHF.

CDR3 DNA sequence: TGTGCCAGCAGTTCGACAGGAGCCGGGGAGCTGTTTTTT. This sequence encodes CASSSTGAGELFF. The chain links TRBV2 to TRBJ2-2, with D tentatively TRBD1 (6 bases). Germline CDR1 reads SNHLY; CDR2 reads FYNNEI. V was shortened by 5 bases and J by 6 bases, with 10 bases between the two germline ends. CDR3 length: 13 amino acids.

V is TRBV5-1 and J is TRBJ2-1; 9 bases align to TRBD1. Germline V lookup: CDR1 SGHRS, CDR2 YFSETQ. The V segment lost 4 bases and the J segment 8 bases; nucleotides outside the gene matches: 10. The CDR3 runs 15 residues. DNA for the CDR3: TGCGCCAGCAGCCTGGGACAGGGACGGGTGGATGAGCAGTTCTTC. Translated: CASSLGQGRVDEQFF.

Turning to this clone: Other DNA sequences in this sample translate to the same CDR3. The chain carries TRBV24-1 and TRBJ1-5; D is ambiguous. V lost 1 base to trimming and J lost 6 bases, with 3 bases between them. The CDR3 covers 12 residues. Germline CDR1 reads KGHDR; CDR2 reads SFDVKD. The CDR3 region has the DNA TGTGCCACCAGTGATTTAGGTCAGCCCCAGCATTTT. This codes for CATSDLGQPQHF.

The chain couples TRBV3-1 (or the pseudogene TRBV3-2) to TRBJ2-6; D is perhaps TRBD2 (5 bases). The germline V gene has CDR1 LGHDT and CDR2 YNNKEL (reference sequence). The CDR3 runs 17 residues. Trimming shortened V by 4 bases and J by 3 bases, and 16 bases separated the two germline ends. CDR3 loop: CASSRAHGGGGANVLTF. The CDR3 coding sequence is TGTGCCAGCAGCCGGGCCCATGGAGGTGGTGGGGCCAACGTCCTGACTTTC.

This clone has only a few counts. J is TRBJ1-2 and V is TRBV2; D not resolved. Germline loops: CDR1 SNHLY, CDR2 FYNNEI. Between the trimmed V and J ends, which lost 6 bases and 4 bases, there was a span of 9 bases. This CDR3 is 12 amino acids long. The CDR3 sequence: CASRGEAYGYTF. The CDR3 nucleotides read TGTGCCAGCAGGGGAGAAGCCTATGGCTACACCTTC.

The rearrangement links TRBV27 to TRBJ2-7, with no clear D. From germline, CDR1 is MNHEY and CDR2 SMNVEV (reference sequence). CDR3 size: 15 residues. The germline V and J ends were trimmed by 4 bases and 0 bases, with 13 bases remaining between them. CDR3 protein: CASSSQRFSSYEQYF. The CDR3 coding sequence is TGTGCCAGCAGTTCACAGCGTTTCTCCTCCTACGAGCAGTACTTC.

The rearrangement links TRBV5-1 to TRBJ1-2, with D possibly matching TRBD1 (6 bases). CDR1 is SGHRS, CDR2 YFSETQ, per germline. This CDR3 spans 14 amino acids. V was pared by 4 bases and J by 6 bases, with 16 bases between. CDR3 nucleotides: TGCGCCAGCAGCCCTACAGGGTCCGAAGATGGCTACACCTTC. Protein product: CASSPTGSEDGYTF. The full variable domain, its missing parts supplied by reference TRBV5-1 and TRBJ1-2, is KAGVTQTPRYLIKTRGQQVTLSCSPISGHRSVSWYQQTPGQGLQFLFEYFSETQRNKGNFPGRFSGRQFSNSRSEMNVSTLELGDSALYLCASSPTGSEDGYTFGSGTRLTVV.

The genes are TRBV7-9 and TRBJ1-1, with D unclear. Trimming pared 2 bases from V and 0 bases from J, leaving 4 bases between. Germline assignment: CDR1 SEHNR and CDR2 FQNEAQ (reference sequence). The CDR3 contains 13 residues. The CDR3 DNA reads TGTGCCAGCAGCTTAAGCATGAACACTGAAGCTTTCTTT. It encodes CASSLSMNTEAFF. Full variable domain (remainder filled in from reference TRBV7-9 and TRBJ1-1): DTGVSQNPRHKITKRGQNVTFRCDPISEHNRLYWYRQTLGQGPEFLTYFQNEAQLEKSRLLSDRFSAERPKGSFSTLEIQRTEQGDSAMYLCASSLSMNTEAFFGQGTRLTVV.

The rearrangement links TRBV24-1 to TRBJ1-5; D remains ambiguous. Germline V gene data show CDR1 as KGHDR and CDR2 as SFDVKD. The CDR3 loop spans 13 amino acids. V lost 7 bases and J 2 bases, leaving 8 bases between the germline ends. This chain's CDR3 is CATSFSGNQPQHF. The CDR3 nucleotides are TGTGCCACCAGCTTCTCGGGCAATCAGCCCCAGCATTTT.

The chain's CDR3 is CASSPSLYVYEQYF. CDR3 coding DNA: TGTGCCAGCAGCCCAAGTCTGTACGTCTACGAGCAGTACTTC. The V call is TRBV5-6, the J call TRBJ2-7; D ambiguous. CDR3 size: 14 residues. V lost 4 bases, J lost 3 bases, and 14 bases lay in between. The germline V gene has CDR1 SGHDT and CDR2 YYEEEE. Full variable domain (remainder filled in from reference TRBV5-6 and TRBJ2-7): DAGVTQSPTHLIKTRGQQVTLRCSPKSGHDTVSWYQQALGQGPQFIFQYYEEEERQRGNFPDRFSGHQFPNYSSELNVNALLLGDSALYLCASSPSLYVYEQYFGPGTRLTVT.

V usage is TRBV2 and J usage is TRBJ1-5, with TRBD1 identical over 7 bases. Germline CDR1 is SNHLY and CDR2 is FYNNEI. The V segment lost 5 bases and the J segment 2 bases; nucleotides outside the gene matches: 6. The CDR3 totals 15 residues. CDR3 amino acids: CASSSRQGGNQPQHF. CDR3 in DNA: TGTGCCAGCAGTTCTAGACAGGGAGGCAATCAGCCCCAGCATTTT.

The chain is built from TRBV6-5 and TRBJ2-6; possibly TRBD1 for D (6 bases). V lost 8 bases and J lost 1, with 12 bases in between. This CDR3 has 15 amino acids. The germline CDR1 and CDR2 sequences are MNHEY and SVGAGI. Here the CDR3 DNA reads TGTGCCAGCCGGGACACCTTTTCTGGGGCCAACGTCCTGACTTTC. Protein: CASRDTFSGANVLTF.

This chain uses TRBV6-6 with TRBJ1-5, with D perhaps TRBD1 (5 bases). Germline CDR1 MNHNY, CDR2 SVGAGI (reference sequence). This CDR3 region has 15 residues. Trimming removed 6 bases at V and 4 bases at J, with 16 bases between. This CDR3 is CASSTFSKGNQPQHF. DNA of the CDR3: TGTGCCAGCAGCACTTTCAGTAAGGGGAATCAGCCCCAGCATTTT.

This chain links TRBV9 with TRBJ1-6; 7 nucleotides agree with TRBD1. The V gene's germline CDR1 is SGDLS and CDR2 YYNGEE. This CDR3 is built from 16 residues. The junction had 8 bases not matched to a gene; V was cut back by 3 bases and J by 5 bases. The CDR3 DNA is TGTGCCAGCAGCGAGAACAGGGGAGTGAATAATTCACCCCTCCACTTT. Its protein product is CASSENRGVNNSPLHF.

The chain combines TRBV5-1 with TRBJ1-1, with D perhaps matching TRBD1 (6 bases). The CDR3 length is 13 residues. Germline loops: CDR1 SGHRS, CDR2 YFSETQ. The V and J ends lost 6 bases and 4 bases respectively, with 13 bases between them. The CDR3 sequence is CASNREGSTEAFF. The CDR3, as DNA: TGCGCCAGCAACAGGGAAGGGTCCACTGAAGCTTTCTTT. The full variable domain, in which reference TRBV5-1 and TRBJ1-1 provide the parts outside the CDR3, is KAGVTQTPRYLIKTRGQQVTLSCSPISGHRSVSWYQQTPGQGLQFLFEYFSETQRNKGNFPGRFSGRQFSNSRSEMNVSTLELGDSALYLCASNREGSTEAFFGQGTRLTVV.

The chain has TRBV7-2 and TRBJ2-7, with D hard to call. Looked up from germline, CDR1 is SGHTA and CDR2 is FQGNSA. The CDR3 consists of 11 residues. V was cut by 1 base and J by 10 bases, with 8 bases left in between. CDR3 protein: CASSLGKDQYF. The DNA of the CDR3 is TGTGCCAGCAGCTTAGGGAAGGACCAGTACTTC.

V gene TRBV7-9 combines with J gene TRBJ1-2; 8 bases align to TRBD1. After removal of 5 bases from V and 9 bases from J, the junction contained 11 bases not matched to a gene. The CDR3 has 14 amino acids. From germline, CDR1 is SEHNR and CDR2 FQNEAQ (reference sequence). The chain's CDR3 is CASSPPGDRGSYTF. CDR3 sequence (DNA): TGTGCCAGCAGCCCCCCCGGCGACAGGGGAAGCTACACCTTC.

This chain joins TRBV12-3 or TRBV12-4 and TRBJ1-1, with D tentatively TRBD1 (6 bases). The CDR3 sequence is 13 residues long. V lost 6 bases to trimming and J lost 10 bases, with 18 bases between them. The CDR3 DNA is TGTGCCAGCAGGGGGGCTGAGGTCTCGAGAGCTTTCTTT. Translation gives CASRGAEVSRAFF.